Listed here are 11 T cell receptor beta chains from one sample, sequenced in a study of T cells in Graves' hyperthyroidism and ophthalmopathy. RNA transcripts served as the template for amplifying TCR beta CDR3 regions. The HTBI primer set was used in a first-round RT-PCR of the TCR CDR3. A single record per CDR3 protein comes from TCRdb applying MiXCR to the multiplex PCR reads. The sample has approximately 530,000 distinct CDR3 sequences, 15% to 20% seen once. The source material was blood. The receptor set was obtained from a man between 35 and 55 years old with Graves' ophthalmopathy.

This clonotype was counted between two and nine times. The V gene is TRBV19, the J gene TRBJ2-1, with no clear D. Germline CDR1 LNHDA, CDR2 SQIVND (reference sequence). Between the trimmed V and J ends, which lost 0 bases and 6 bases, there was a span of 6 bases. This CDR3 comprises 13 residues. CDR3 region: CASSIDYPNEQFF. Written as DNA, the CDR3 is TGTGCCAGTAGTATAGACTACCCCAATGAGCAGTTCTTC.

This chain connects TRBV20-1 to TRBJ2-2; TRBD2 matches 10 bases. Germline V gene sequence: CDR1 DFQATT, CDR2 SNEGSKA (reference sequence). The CDR3 is 14 amino acids. V lost 5 bases and J lost 5; bases outside the gene matches: 5. The CDR3 coding sequence is TGCAGTGCTCTTCCGGGACTAGCGACCGGGGAGCTGTTTTTT. It codes for CSALPGLATGELFF.

There are a few counts of this clonotype. J is TRBJ1-1 and V is TRBV4-1; D not certain. This CDR3 is 11 amino acids long. Trimming cost V 1 base and J 12 bases, with 9 bases left between them. Germline values: CDR1 MGHRA, CDR2 YSYEKL. The DNA of the CDR3 is TGCGCCAGCAGCCAAGGTTTCTTCCCTTTCTTT. Amino acids: CASSQGFFPFF.

V and J are TRBV7-9 and TRBJ1-1; D possibly corresponds to TRBD1 (5 bases). This CDR3 is 11 amino acids long. V lost 6 bases and J lost 11, with 13 bases in between. Germline V gene data show CDR1 as SEHNR and CDR2 as FQNEAQ (reference sequence). The CDR3 spells CASSNQGLAFF. The DNA for the CDR3 is TGTGCCAGCAGTAACCAGGGTTTGGCTTTCTTT.

The chain employs TRBV28 and TRBJ1-4; D gene unclear. The CDR3 totals 13 residues. In germline, CDR1 is MDHEN, CDR2 SYDVKM. V was clipped by 3 bases and J by 7 bases, with 9 bases between them. CDR3 sequence: CASSFSVGEKLFF. The CDR3 DNA reads as TGTGCCAGCAGTTTTAGCGTAGGTGAAAAACTGTTTTTT.

The chain recombines TRBV4-1 with TRBJ2-1; maybe TRBD2 (6 bases). The CDR3 totals 16 residues. V gave up 4 bases and J gave up 8 bases, with 21 bases separating them. Germline V gene lookup returns CDR1 MGHRA and CDR2 YSYEKL. The CDR3 coding sequence is TGCGCCAGCAGCCCGCGGGACTGGATTTTGCGCGATGAGCAGTTCTTC. It codes for CASSPRDWILRDEQFF.

This CDR3 is CASNPSGRLEKLFF. CDR3 nucleotides: TGTGCCAGCAACCCATCCGGGAGGCTGGAAAAACTGTTTTTT. The V call is TRBV12-3 or TRBV12-4, the J call TRBJ1-4; D remains unclear. V lost 7 bases to trimming and J lost 8 bases, with 17 bases between them. The CDR3 is 14 residues long.

The J gene is TRBJ1-1, the V gene TRBV20-1; TRBD1 matches at 7 bases. Germline assignment: CDR1 DFQATT and CDR2 SNEGSKA (reference sequence). CDR3 size: 18 residues. V lost 0 bases to trimming and J lost 3 bases; unmatched junction nucleotides: 16. CDR3 amino acids: CSARDAGQVVVSHTEAFF. The CDR3 region has the DNA TGCAGTGCTAGAGATGCAGGACAGGTTGTAGTCAGTCACACTGAAGCTTTCTTT.

The gene calls are TRBV30 and TRBJ2-5; 8 bases fit TRBD1. Germline V lookup: CDR1 GTSNPN, CDR2 SVGIG (reference sequence). The CDR3 covers 13 residues. Trimming cost V 4 bases and J 5 bases; bases outside gene matches: 6. The CDR3 spells CAWTGGARETQYF. CDR3 DNA sequence: TGTGCCTGGACAGGGGGCGCAAGGGAGACCCAGTACTTC.

V is TRBV20-1 and J is TRBJ2-7; D uncertain. Germline loops: CDR1 DFQATT, CDR2 SNEGSKA (reference sequence). The CDR3 is 14 amino acids. V lost 3 bases, J lost 3 bases, and 15 bases lay in between. For the CDR3, the DNA is TGCAGTGCTAGCAGGTTGGGCCGTAGCTACGAGCAGTACTTC. Amino acid sequence: CSASRLGRSYEQYF.

The chain couples TRBV5-1 to TRBJ1-5, with 9 bases fitting TRBD1. Germline V gene data show CDR1 as SGHRS and CDR2 as YFSETQ. With 4 bases clipped from V and 7 bases from J, the junction kept 3 bases outside the gene matches. The CDR3 is made up of 13 amino acids. CDR3 in amino acids: CASSKDRGQPQHF. As DNA, the CDR3 is TGCGCCAGCAGCAAGGACAGGGGCCAGCCCCAGCATTTT.